Listed here is a single T cell receptor beta chain. This sample is drawn from a study of blood T cell repertoires in COVID-19. Repertoires were generated with immunoSEQ multiplex PCR, while TCRdb's copy carries only in-frame clones and drops some. The data hold 70,000 or so clones, with 80% to 90% observed a single time. Germline V lookup: CDR1 SGDLS, CDR2 YYNGEE. Trimming removed 0 bases at V and 7 bases at J, with 11 bases between. This CDR3 is built from 14 residues. The receptor's source is a woman aged 80 or over with active COVID-19. V is TRBV9 and J is TRBJ2-1; no clear D. Sequencing input: peripheral blood. The DNA for the CDR3 is TGTGCCAGCAGCGTAGGACCGGAGAGGAATGAGCAGTTCTTC. It encodes CASSVGPERNEQFF. The variable domain in full, with the rest retrieved from reference TRBV9 and TRBJ2-1, is DSGVTQTPKHLITATGQRVTLRCSPRSGDLSVYWYQQSLDQGLQFLIQYYNGEERAKGNILERFSAQQFPDLHSELNLSSLELGDSALYFCASSVGPERNEQFFGPGTRLTVL.